These 27 T cell receptor beta chains share one sample of origin, sequenced in a study of blood T cell repertoires in COVID-19. Method: immunoSEQ multiplex PCR; TCRdb's copy keeps in-frame clones and lacks some. The sample consists of nearly 400,000 clones, over 85% of them appearing once. The material sequenced was PBMCs or T cells enriched from blood (not recorded which). These receptors originate from a woman in her twenties or thirties who had recovered from COVID-19.

This chain joins TRBV4-1 and TRBJ1-1, with 7 bases that match TRBD1. With 5 bases clipped from V and 6 bases from J, the junction kept 6 bases outside the gene matches. The germline gives CDR1 MGHRA, CDR2 YSYEKL. The CDR3 consists of 13 residues. CDR3 in DNA: TGCGCCAGCAGCTCCGGGACAGATTCTGAAGCTTTCTTT. It is translated as CASSSGTDSEAFF.

This clone was recorded only once. V and J are TRBV24-1 and TRBJ2-6; possible D gene TRBD2, 7 bases. There are 16 residues in the CDR3. CDR1 KGHDR and CDR2 SFDVKD come from the germline V gene. V dropped 3 bases and J dropped 6 bases, with 14 bases sitting between them. CDR3: CATSDPPAGAANVLTF. Written as DNA, the CDR3 is TGTGCCACCAGTGATCCTCCCGCGGGGGCGGCCAACGTCCTGACTTTC.

The chain couples TRBV30 to TRBJ1-1, with D possibly matching TRBD1 (5 bases). V lost 2 bases to trimming and J lost 11 bases, with 12 bases between them. CDR1 and CDR2 (germline): GTSNPN, SVGIG (reference sequence). The CDR3 consists of 11 residues. CDR3 in amino acids: CAWSSGKGAFF. DNA of the CDR3: TGTGCCTGGAGTTCGGGTAAGGGGGCTTTCTTT.

CDR3 loop: CASGDREETQYF. CDR3 DNA sequence: TGTGCCAGCGGGGACAGGGAAGAGACCCAGTACTTC. V gene TRBV6-5 combines with J gene TRBJ2-5; 9 positions agree with TRBD1. Trimming took 8 bases from V and 3 from J; bases not matched to a gene: 1. Germline V gene sequence: CDR1 MNHEY, CDR2 SVGAGI. The length of the CDR3 is 12 residues.

The genes are TRBV29-1 and TRBJ1-2; 7 nucleotides match TRBD1. Germline loops: CDR1 SQVTM, CDR2 ANQGSEA. Trimming took 6 bases from V and 5 from J; bases not matched to a gene: 9. The CDR3 covers 13 residues. This CDR3 reads CSVESGQEYGYTF. In nucleotides, the CDR3 is TGCAGCGTAGAGTCCGGACAGGAGTATGGCTACACCTTC.

The rearrangement links TRBV4-3 to TRBJ1-4; D unresolved. The CDR3 loop spans 16 amino acids. Germline assignment: CDR1 LGHNA and CDR2 YSLEER. V was cut by 3 bases and J by 3 bases, with 14 bases left in between. As DNA, the CDR3 is TGCGCCAGCAGCCAGGGCAGCCCGGGAGCTAATGAAAAACTGTTTTTT. Protein sequence: CASSQGSPGANEKLFF.

The chain has TRBV6-5 and TRBJ1-4; weak D call: TRBD1 (6 bases). CDR3 length equals 16 residues. The germline V and J ends were trimmed by 0 bases and 5 bases, with 13 bases remaining between them. Germline values: CDR1 MNHEY, CDR2 SVGAGI. CDR3 bases: TGTGCCAGCAGTTACTCCCCGGGACACGTAAATGAAAAACTGTTTTTT. This codes for CASSYSPGHVNEKLFF.

The chain has TRBV19 and TRBJ1-1, with unresolved D. Germline assignment: CDR1 LNHDA and CDR2 SQIVND (reference sequence). This CDR3 has 13 residues. The V end was cut by 5 bases, the J end by 6 bases, with 13 bases between. The CDR3 region is CASSPKVGAEAFF. CDR3 in DNA: TGTGCCAGTAGTCCTAAGGTCGGAGCTGAAGCTTTCTTT. Full variable domain (outside the CDR3, taken from reference TRBV19 and TRBJ1-1): DGGITQSPKYLFRKEGQNVTLSCEQNLNHDAMYWYRQDPGQGLRLIYYSQIVNDFQKGDIAEGYSVSREKKESFPLTVTSAQKNPTAFYLCASSPKVGAEAFFGQGTRLTVV.

This chain uses TRBV18 with TRBJ1-3; no clear D. Germline V gene data show CDR1 as KGHSH and CDR2 as LQKENI. Deletions cut 1 base from V and 3 bases from J, with 19 bases between. This CDR3 has 18 residues. CDR3: CASSPRGVFGAHGNTIYF. The CDR3 DNA is TGTGCCAGCTCACCACGCGGGGTTTTCGGAGCCCATGGAAACACCATATATTTT.

This sequence joins TRBV30 and TRBJ2-1, with a weak D call TRBD2 (6 bases). The ends were cut back, 4 bases at V and 8 bases at J, with 12 bases in the middle. Germline V CDR1 and CDR2: GTSNPN, SVGIG (reference sequence). The CDR3 runs to 12 residues. DNA of the CDR3: TGTGCCTGGACTAGGGAGCGGGATGAGCAGTTCTTC. Translation gives CAWTRERDEQFF. Combining the CDR3 with reference TRBV30 and TRBJ2-1 gives the whole variable domain SQTIHQWPATLVQPVGSPLSLECTVEGTSNPNLYWYRQAAGRGLQLLFYSVGIGQISSEVPQNLSASRPQDRQFILSSKKLLLSDSGFYLCAWTRERDEQFFGPGTRLTVL.

The V gene is TRBV15, the J gene TRBJ1-2; 9 nucleotides line up with TRBD1. The CDR3 totals 16 residues. J lost 7 bases, V lost 0 bases, and 9 bases had no gene match. Per germline, CDR1 LNHNV and CDR2 YYDKDF (reference sequence). CDR3 sequence (DNA): TGTGCCACCAGCAGAGATCTCGGGACAGGGTTTGCTGGCTACACCTTC. It translates to CATSRDLGTGFAGYTF. The variable domain in full, completed from reference TRBV15 and TRBJ1-2, reads DAMVIQNPRYQVTQFGKPVTLSCSQTLNHNVMYWYQQKSSQAPKLLFHYYDKDFNNEADTPDNFQSRRPNTSFCFLDIRSPGLGDTAMYLCATSRDLGTGFAGYTFGSGTRLTVV.

This clone has more than one count but fewer than ten. The genes are TRBV6-6 and TRBJ2-2; 12 bases are shared with TRBD1. With V trimmed by 5 bases and J by 6 bases, 16 bases remained unmatched. Germline assignment: CDR1 MNHNY and CDR2 SVGAGI (reference sequence). The CDR3 runs 19 residues. The CDR3 sequence: CASSPQWGTGGGQAGELFF. CDR3 nucleotides: TGTGCCAGCAGTCCACAATGGGGGACAGGGGGCGGTCAGGCCGGGGAGCTGTTTTTT.

CDR3 in amino acids: CASSLQGHSNQPQHF. For the CDR3, the DNA is TGTGCCAGCAGCTTGCAGGGGCATAGCAATCAGCCCCAGCATTTT. The J gene is TRBJ1-5, the V gene TRBV5-8; perhaps TRBD1 as D (6 bases). The V end was cut by 1 base, the J end by 0 bases, with 8 bases between. CDR3 length equals 15 residues. Germline V gene sequence: CDR1 SGHTS, CDR2 YDEGEE.

V is TRBV5-1 and J is TRBJ2-1; possibly TRBD2 for D (6 bases). The CDR3 is 12 amino acids. Germline values: CDR1 SGHRS, CDR2 YFSETQ. Trimming stripped 5 bases from V and 8 bases from J, with 11 bases between. The CDR3 DNA is TGCGCCAGCAGGGCTCCTAGCGATGAGCAGTTCTTC. It is translated as CASRAPSDEQFF.

The chain combines TRBV9 with TRBJ1-2; D possibly corresponds to TRBD1 (6 bases). The V end was cut by 0 bases, the J end by 6 bases, with 12 bases between. This CDR3 is built from 14 residues. Per germline, CDR1 SGDLS and CDR2 YYNGEE. CDR3 residues: CASSVGGGRDGYTF. DNA of the CDR3: TGTGCCAGCAGCGTAGGAGGGGGACGGGATGGCTACACCTTC.

The chain couples TRBV7-8 to TRBJ2-5; TRBD2 aligns across 9 bases. V was clipped by 1 base and J by 4 bases; unmatched bases: 7. The CDR3 covers 16 residues. Germline-derived CDR1 and CDR2 are SGHVS and FQNEAQ. In DNA form, the CDR3 reads TGTGCCAGCAGCTTAGTCACTAGCGGGTCCGTAGAGACCCAGTACTTC. This translates into CASSLVTSGSVETQYF.

This clone was seen only a few times. The chain recombines TRBV5-6 with TRBJ1-4, with D uncertain. The CDR3 consists of 13 residues. Germline CDR1 reads SGHDT; CDR2 reads YYEEEE. Between the trimmed V and J ends, which lost 0 bases and 16 bases, there was a span of 16 bases. The CDR3 nucleotides read TGTGCCAGCAGCTTGGCGGGGTCGAGGGTCGGGTTTTTT. Residues: CASSLAGSRVGFF. Full variable domain (missing parts from reference TRBV5-6 and TRBJ1-4): DAGVTQSPTHLIKTRGQQVTLRCSPKSGHDTVSWYQQALGQGPQFIFQYYEEEERQRGNFPDRFSGHQFPNYSSELNVNALLLGDSALYLCASSLAGSRVGFFGSGTQLSVL.

Only one count was recorded for this clone. The chain joins TRBV5-4 to TRBJ2-1; a possible D gene is TRBD2 (5 bases). The CDR3 loop spans 14 amino acids. The V and J ends lost 0 bases and 7 bases respectively, with 11 bases between them. Germline CDR1 is SGHNT and CDR2 is YYREEE (reference sequence). In DNA, the CDR3 is TGTGCCAGCAGCTTGGGCGGCGGGCGGAATGAGCAGTTCTTC. Protein sequence: CASSLGGGRNEQFF.

This clone was seen a single time. The V gene is TRBV27, the J gene TRBJ2-1, with 8 positions matching TRBD2. Germline V gene lookup returns CDR1 MNHEY and CDR2 SMNVEV (reference sequence). This CDR3 has 15 amino acids. V lost 3 bases, J lost 2 bases, and 3 bases stayed unmatched. DNA for the CDR3: TGTGCCAGCAGTTTTACGGGAGGGGCCTACAATGAGCAGTTCTTC. Residues: CASSFTGGAYNEQFF.

The V and J genes are TRBV7-9 and TRBJ2-6, with D perhaps TRBD2 (5 bases). V was clipped by 5 bases and J by 1 base, with 9 bases between them. CDR1 is SEHNR, CDR2 FQNEAQ, per germline (reference sequence). CDR3 length equals 15 residues. The CDR3 is CASSLWESGANVLTF. CDR3 DNA: TGTGCCAGCAGCCTGTGGGAGTCTGGGGCCAACGTCCTGACTTTC.

The V and J genes are TRBV11-3 and TRBJ2-3, with TRBD1 matching over 7 bases. V lost 5 bases to trimming and J lost 2 bases; unmatched junction nucleotides: 10. The CDR3 is 16 residues long. Germline CDR1 reads SGHNT; CDR2 reads YENEEA. CDR3 protein: CASSSLRDRNTDTQYF. CDR3 nucleotides: TGTGCCAGCAGCAGCCTCCGGGACAGAAACACAGATACGCAGTATTTT.

This chain joins TRBV12-3 or TRBV12-4 and TRBJ1-2, with no clear D. CDR3 size: 12 residues. Deletions cut 2 bases from V and 5 bases from J, with 6 bases between. In DNA, the CDR3 is TGTGCCAGCAGTTTAACAGTATATGGCTACACCTTC. Translated: CASSLTVYGYTF.

J is TRBJ1-4 and V is TRBV27; 7 bases are a match to TRBD1. The V gene's germline CDR1 is MNHEY and CDR2 SMNVEV (reference sequence). CDR3 length: 14 amino acids. V lost 4 bases, J lost 8 bases, and 7 bases stayed unmatched. CDR3 nucleotide sequence: TGTGCCAGCAGTTCCCACAGGGGTGGCGAAAAACTGTTTTTT. Residues: CASSSHRGGEKLFF. Filled out from reference TRBV27 and TRBJ1-4, the complete variable domain reads EAQVTQNPRYLITVTGKKLTVTCSQNMNHEYMSWYRQDPGLGLRQIYYSMNVEVTDKGDVPEGYKVSRKEKRNFPLILESPSPNQTSLYFCASSSHRGGEKLFFGSGTQLSVL.

The rearrangement uses TRBV9 and TRBJ2-7; tentative D call: TRBD2 (6 bases). Germline V gene sequence: CDR1 SGDLS, CDR2 YYNGEE. The ends were cut back, 0 bases at V and 6 bases at J, with 13 bases in the middle. This CDR3 contains 14 residues. Here the CDR3 DNA reads TGTGCCAGCAGCGTAGAACTAGCTTCTCTCGAGCAGTACTTC. Its translation: CASSVELASLEQYF.

This rearrangement joins TRBV7-9 to TRBJ2-1, with 8 nucleotides matching TRBD2. CDR3 length: 13 amino acids. After removal of 2 bases from V and 8 bases from J, the junction contained 2 bases not matched to a gene. From germline, CDR1 is SEHNR and CDR2 FQNEAQ (reference sequence). DNA for the CDR3: TGTGCCAGCAGCTTACGAGCGGGAGATGAGCAGTTCTTC. It translates to CASSLRAGDEQFF.

J is TRBJ2-3 and V is TRBV11-2; D is possibly TRBD2 (6 bases). The CDR3 covers 17 residues. V lost 1 base and J 3 bases, leaving 17 bases between the germline ends. Looked up from germline, CDR1 is SGHAT and CDR2 is FQNNGV. The CDR3 DNA follows: TGTGCCAGCAGCTTAGTTAGGGGTAGCGGAAATACAGATACGCAGTATTTT. It specifies CASSLVRGSGNTDTQYF. The full variable domain, its missing parts supplied by reference TRBV11-2 and TRBJ2-3, is EAGVAQSPRYKIIEKRQSVAFWCNPISGHATLYWYQQILGQGPKLLIQFQNNGVVDDSQLPKDRFSAERLKGVDSTLKIQPAKLEDSAVYLCASSLVRGSGNTDTQYFGPGTRLTVL.

The genes are TRBV28 and TRBJ1-2; perhaps TRBD1 as D (6 bases). CDR3 size: 13 residues. Trimming shortened V by 6 bases and J by 5 bases, and 13 bases separated the two germline ends. The germline V gene encodes CDR1 MDHEN and CDR2 SYDVKM. The CDR3 spells CASRLDSQYGYTF. In nucleotides, the CDR3 is TGTGCCAGCAGGTTGGACAGCCAATATGGCTACACCTTC.